This T cell receptor beta chain is from a study of shared clonotypes between healthy human individuals. In regard to this clone: One junction end does not reproduce the germline sequence, and a read error may be involved.

Data came from immunoSEQ multiplex PCR; TCRdb stores just in-frame clones and leaves some out. The data hold fewer than 150,000 clones, with around 73% observed a single time. The V gene's germline CDR1 is SGHTA and CDR2 FQGTGA. This CDR3 is built from 16 residues. Sequenced material: memory CD8+ T cells sorted from blood. The subset here: CD45RO+ cells pooled with CCR7-negative TemRA cells. The gene calls are TRBV7-3 and TRBJ2-5; TRBD1 agrees at 7 bases. This TCR came from a woman aged 25-40 years in good health. This CDR3 reads CASSPRQGRVGETQYF. DNA for the CDR3: TGCGCCAGCAGCCCGCGACAGGGACGGGTTGGAGAGACCCAGTACTTC.